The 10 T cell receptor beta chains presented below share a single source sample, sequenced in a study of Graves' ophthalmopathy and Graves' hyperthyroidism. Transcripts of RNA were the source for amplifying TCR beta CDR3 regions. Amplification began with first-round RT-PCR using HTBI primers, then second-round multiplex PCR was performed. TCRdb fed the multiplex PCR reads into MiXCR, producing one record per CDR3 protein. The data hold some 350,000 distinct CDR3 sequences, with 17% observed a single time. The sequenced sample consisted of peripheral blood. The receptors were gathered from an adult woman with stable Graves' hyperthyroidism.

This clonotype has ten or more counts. The CDR3 coding sequence is TGTGCCAGCAGTATTGGGGGAGGTCAGCCCCAGCATTTT. This codes for CASSIGGGQPQHF. The chain joins TRBV12-3 or TRBV12-4 to TRBJ1-5; D is perhaps TRBD1 (5 bases). The CDR3 sequence is 13 residues long. Trimming left V 5 bases short and J 6 bases short, with 11 bases between.

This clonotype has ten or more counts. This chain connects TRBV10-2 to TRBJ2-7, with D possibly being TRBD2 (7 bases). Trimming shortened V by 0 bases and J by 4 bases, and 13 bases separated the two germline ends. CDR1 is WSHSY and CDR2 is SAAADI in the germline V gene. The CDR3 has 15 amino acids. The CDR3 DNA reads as TGCGCCAGCAGTGAGTCGGGACACGGGGGGTACGAGCAGTACTTC. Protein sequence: CASSESGHGGYEQYF.

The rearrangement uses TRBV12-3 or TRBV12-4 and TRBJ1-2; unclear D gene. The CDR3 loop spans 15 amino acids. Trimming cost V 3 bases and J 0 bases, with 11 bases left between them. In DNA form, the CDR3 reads TGTGCCAGCAGTTTGAAAAGGAGAGCTAACTATGGCTACACCTTC. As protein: CASSLKRRANYGYTF.

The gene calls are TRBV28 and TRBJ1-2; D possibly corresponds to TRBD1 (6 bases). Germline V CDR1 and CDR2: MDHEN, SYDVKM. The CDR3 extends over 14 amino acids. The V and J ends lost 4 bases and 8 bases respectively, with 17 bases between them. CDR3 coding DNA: TGTGCCAGCAGTTCCCAGTCGGGGGCAAGCGGCTACACCTTC. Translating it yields CASSSQSGASGYTF.

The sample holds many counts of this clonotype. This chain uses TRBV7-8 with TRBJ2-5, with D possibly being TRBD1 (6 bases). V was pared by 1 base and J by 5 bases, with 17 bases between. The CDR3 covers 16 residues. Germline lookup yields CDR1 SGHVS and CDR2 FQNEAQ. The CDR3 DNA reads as TGTGCCAGCAGCTTAGACCGGGACAAAGGAGATGAGACCCAGTACTTC. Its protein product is CASSLDRDKGDETQYF.

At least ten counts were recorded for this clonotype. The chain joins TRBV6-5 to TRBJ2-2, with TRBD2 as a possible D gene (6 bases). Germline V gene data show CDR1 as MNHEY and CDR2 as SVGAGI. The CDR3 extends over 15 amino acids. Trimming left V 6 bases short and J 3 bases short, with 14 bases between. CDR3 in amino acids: CASRGREKDTGELFF. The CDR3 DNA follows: TGTGCCAGCAGGGGACGGGAGAAGGACACCGGGGAGCTGTTTTTT.

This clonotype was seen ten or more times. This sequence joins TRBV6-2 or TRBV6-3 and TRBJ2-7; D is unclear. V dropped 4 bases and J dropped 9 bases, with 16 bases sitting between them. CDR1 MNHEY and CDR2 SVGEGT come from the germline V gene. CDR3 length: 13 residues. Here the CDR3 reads CASSSPRTSGQYF. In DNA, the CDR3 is TGTGCCAGCAGTTCCCCCAGGACGTCCGGGCAGTACTTC.

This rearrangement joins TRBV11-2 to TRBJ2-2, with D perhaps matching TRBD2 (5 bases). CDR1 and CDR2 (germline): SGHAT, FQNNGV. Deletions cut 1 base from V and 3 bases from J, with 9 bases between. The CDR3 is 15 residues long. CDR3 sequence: CASSLGGFYTGELFF. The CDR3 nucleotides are TGTGCCAGCAGCTTAGGCGGGTTTTACACCGGGGAGCTGTTTTTT. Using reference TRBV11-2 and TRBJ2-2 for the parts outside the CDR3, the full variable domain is EAGVAQSPRYKIIEKRQSVAFWCNPISGHATLYWYQQILGQGPKLLIQFQNNGVVDDSQLPKDRFSAERLKGVDSTLKIQPAKLEDSAVYLCASSLGGFYTGELFFGEGSRLTVL.

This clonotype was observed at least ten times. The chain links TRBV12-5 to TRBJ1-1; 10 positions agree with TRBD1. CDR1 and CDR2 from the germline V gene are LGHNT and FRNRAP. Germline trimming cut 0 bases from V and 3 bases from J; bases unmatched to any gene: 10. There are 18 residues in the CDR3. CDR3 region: CASGLVVDRGYRDTEAFF. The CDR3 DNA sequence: TGTGCTAGTGGTTTGGTAGTGGACAGGGGGTATCGAGACACTGAAGCTTTCTTT.

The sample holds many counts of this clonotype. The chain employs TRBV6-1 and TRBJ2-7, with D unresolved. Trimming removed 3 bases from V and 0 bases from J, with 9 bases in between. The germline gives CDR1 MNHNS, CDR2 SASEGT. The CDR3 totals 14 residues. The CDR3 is CASSDHASSYEQYF. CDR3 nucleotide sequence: TGTGCCAGCAGTGACCACGCGAGCTCCTACGAGCAGTACTTC.